These 8 T cell receptor beta chains were all obtained from the same sample, sequenced in a study of PD-1 blockade in classical Hodgkin lymphoma. All trial patients relapsed after autologous stem cell transplantation. Profiling relied on immunoSEQ multiplex PCR, and the TCRdb table lists in-frame clones only, not all of them. The repertoire holds 40,000 to 45,000 clones, with roughly 78% as singletons. This material consisted of peripheral blood mononuclear cells (PBMCs), taken at baseline. Receptors originate from a human donor with classical Hodgkin lymphoma.

The chain has TRBV10-3 and TRBJ2-5, with D hard to call. The CDR3 is 13 residues long. V dropped 11 bases and J dropped 1 base, with 14 bases sitting between them. Germline V gene data show CDR1 as ENHRY and CDR2 as SYGVKD. The CDR3 sequence: CAVRPDPQETQYF. CDR3 sequence (DNA): TGTGCCGTAAGACCGGACCCCCAAGAGACCCAGTACTTC.

The chain uses TRBV7-7 and TRBJ2-5; 13 nucleotides align to TRBD2. Looked up from germline, CDR1 is SSHAT and CDR2 is FNYEAQ (reference sequence). The CDR3 spans 16 residues. The V and J ends lost 5 bases and 2 bases, in that order; junction bases with no gene match: 5. CDR3 region: CASSPGTSGVQETQYF. The CDR3 bases are TGTGCCAGCAGCCCGGGGACTAGCGGGGTACAAGAGACCCAGTACTTC.

The V and J genes are TRBV4-3 and TRBJ2-5; D might be TRBD1 (5 bases). The germline V gene has CDR1 LGHNA and CDR2 YSLEER. The CDR3 has 22 residues. V lost 0 bases to trimming and J lost 0 bases, with 29 bases between them. CDR3 protein: CASSQDQWHLNLTAAYQETQYF. In nucleotides, the CDR3 is TGCGCCAGCAGCCAAGATCAATGGCATTTAAATCTGACAGCCGCGTACCAAGAGACCCAGTACTTC.

The chain uses TRBV5-6 and TRBJ1-4; D is uncertain. The CDR3 length is 13 residues. Trimming took 7 bases from V and 7 from J, leaving 14 bases between them. In germline, CDR1 is SGHDT, CDR2 YYEEEE. This chain's CDR3 is CASERREGEKLFF. For the CDR3, the DNA is TGTGCCAGCGAAAGGAGGGAGGGTGAAAAACTGTTTTTT.

CDR3 DNA sequence: TGTGCCAGCAGCCAGGCCGGGACAGGGGCGGGTAATACGCAGTATTTT. Translating gives CASSQAGTGAGNTQYF. The chain is built from TRBV14 and TRBJ2-3, with 10 bases lining up with TRBD1. The CDR3 has 16 amino acids. In germline, CDR1 is SGHDN, CDR2 FVKESK. Germline trimming cut 3 bases from V and 7 bases from J; bases unmatched to any gene: 10.

The chain links TRBV11-2 to TRBJ2-3; perhaps D is TRBD1 or TRBD2 (6 bases each). The germline V gene has CDR1 SGHAT and CDR2 FQNNGV. The CDR3 totals 17 residues. Trimming removed 1 base from V and 2 bases from J, with 16 bases in between. Here the CDR3 reads CASSLGKEGGNTDTQYF. The CDR3 nucleotides are TGTGCCAGCAGCTTAGGCAAGGAGGGGGGAAACACAGATACGCAGTATTTT. Looking up the rest from reference TRBV11-2 and TRBJ2-3 gives the full variable domain: EAGVAQSPRYKIIEKRQSVAFWCNPISGHATLYWYQQILGQGPKLLIQFQNNGVVDDSQLPKDRFSAERLKGVDSTLKIQPAKLEDSAVYLCASSLGKEGGNTDTQYFGPGTRLTVL.

This clone was counted between two and nine times. The chain combines TRBV29-1 with TRBJ2-1; TRBD1 agrees at 7 bases. Germline V lookup: CDR1 SQVTM, CDR2 ANQGSEA. This CDR3 contains 14 residues. Losses at the gene ends were 6 bases for V and 4 bases for J; bases not matched to a gene: 9. Written as DNA, the CDR3 is TGCAGCGTCCGAGGGGGACAGCAATACAATGAGCAGTTCTTC. Translated: CSVRGGQQYNEQFF.

This clone was counted once. The chain links TRBV27 to TRBJ1-4; tentative D call: TRBD1 (5 bases). The ends were cut back, 4 bases at V and 7 bases at J, with 13 bases in the middle. The CDR3 extends over 14 amino acids. Germline CDR1 and CDR2: MNHEY and SMNVEV (reference sequence). The CDR3 bases are TGTGCCAGCAGTTATATTAGGGGAGGTGAAAAACTGTTTTTT. It yields the protein CASSYIRGGEKLFF.